This T cell receptor (beta chain) was captured by sequencing in a study of T cell changes during pregnancy in multiple sclerosis (dated 2019 in TCRdb). Turning to the overall study: In women with multiple sclerosis, the researchers looked at how the T cell repertoire shifted as pregnancy progressed.

Preparation of the library involved the immunoSEQ multiplex PCR assay. Sourced from immuneACCESS, this table was stored by TCRdb with only in-frame sequences that have V and J called. A share of the clones is absent; for the studies checked, an unresolved V gene accounts for under half, and the remainder has no known explanation. This sample comprises tens of thousands of clones, roughly 93% of them detected only once. The top ten clonotypes cover under 2% of the sample. The V end gives up 0 bases and the J end 7 bases, leaving 4 bases in the junction not matched to a gene. Measured from the cysteine to the phenylalanine, the CDR3 is 13 residues long. Here the CDR3 DNA is all that survives: 39 bases in frame from base 1. Looking up the germline V gene (reference sequence) yields CDR1 GTSNPN and CDR2 SVGIG. Note on this clone: No antigen is known for it. Base quality data are lacking; no much larger clone is found one base away.

The sequence joins TRBV30 to TRBJ1-2, and TRBD1 matches 8 of the central bases. The clonotype was recovered from a female donor with multiple sclerosis, enrolled in a pregnancy study. Sample: peripheral blood, taken after pregnancy. Here the CDR3 is given as CAWSVTGAGGYTF. The base sequence is TGTGCCTGGAGTGTGACAGGGGCTGGTGGCTACACCTTC.